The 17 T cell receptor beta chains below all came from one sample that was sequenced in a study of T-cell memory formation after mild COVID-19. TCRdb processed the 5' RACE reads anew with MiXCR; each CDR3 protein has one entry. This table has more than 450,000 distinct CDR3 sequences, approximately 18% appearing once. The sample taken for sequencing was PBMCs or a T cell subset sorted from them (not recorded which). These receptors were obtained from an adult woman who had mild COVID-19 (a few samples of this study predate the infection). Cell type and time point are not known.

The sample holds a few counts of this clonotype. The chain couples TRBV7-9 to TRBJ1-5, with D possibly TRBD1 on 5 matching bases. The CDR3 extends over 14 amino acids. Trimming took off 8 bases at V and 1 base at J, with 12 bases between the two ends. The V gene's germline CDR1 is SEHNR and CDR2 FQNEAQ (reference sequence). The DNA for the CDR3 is TGTGCCAGCTCGACCGGGGGGAGCAATCAGCCCCAGCATTTT. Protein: CASSTGGSNQPQHF.

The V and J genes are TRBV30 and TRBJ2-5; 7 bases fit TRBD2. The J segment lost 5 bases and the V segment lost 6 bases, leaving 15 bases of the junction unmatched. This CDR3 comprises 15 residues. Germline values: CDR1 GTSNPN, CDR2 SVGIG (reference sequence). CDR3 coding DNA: TGTGCCTGCCAGCGGAAGACTAGCCTTATGGAGACCCAGTACTTC. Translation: CACQRKTSLMETQYF.

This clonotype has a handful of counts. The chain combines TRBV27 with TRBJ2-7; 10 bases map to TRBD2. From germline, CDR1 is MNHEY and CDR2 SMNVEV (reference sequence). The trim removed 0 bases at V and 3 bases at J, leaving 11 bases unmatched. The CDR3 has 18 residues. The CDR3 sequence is CASSLSLLAGPPGYEQYF. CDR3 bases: TGTGCCAGCAGTTTATCGTTACTAGCGGGACCTCCTGGCTACGAGCAGTACTTC.

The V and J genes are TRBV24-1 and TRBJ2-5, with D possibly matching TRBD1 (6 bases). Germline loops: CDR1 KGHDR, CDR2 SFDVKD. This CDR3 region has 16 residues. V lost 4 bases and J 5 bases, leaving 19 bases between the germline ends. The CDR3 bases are TGTGCCACCAGTGACCCGGGACAAGCCCTTGGGGAGACCCAGTACTTC. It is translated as CATSDPGQALGETQYF.

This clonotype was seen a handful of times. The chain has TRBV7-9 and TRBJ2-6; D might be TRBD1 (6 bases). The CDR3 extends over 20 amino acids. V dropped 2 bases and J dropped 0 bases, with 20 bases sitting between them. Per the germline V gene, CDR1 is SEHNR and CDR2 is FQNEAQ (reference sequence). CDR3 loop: CASSLSHREPGTSGANVLTF. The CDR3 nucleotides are TGTGCCAGCAGCTTAAGTCACAGGGAGCCGGGGACCTCTGGGGCCAACGTCCTGACTTTC.

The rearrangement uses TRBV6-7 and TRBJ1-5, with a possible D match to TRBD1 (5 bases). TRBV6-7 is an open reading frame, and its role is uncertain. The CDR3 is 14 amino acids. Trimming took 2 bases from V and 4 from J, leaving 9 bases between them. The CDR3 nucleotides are TGTGCCAGCAGTTACGAGCGGGGGAATCAGCCCCAGCATTTT. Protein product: CASSYERGNQPQHF.

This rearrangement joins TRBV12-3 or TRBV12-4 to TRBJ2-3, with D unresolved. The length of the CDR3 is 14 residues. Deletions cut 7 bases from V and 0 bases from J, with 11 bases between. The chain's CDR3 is CASTGLRSTDTQYF. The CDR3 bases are TGTGCCAGCACTGGGTTGAGAAGCACAGATACGCAGTATTTT.

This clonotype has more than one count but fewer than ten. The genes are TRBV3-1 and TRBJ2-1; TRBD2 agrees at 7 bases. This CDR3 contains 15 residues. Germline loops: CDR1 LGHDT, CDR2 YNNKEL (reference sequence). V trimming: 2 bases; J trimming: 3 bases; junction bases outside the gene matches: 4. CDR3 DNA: TGTGCCAGCAGCCAATCGGGGAGGGGCTACAATGAGCAGTTCTTC. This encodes CASSQSGRGYNEQFF.

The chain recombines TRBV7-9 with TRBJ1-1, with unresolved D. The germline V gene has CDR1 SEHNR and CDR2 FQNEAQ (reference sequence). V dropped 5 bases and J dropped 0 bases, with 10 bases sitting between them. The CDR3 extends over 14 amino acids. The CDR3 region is CASSHAHLNTEAFF. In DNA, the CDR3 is TGTGCCAGCAGCCATGCACACCTGAACACTGAAGCTTTCTTT.

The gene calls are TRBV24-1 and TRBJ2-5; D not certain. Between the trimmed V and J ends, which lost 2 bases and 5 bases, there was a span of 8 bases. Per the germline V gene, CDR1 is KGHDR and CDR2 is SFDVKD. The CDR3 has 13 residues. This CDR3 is CATSDSLRETQYF. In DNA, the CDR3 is TGTGCCACCAGTGATTCCCTCCGGGAGACCCAGTACTTC.

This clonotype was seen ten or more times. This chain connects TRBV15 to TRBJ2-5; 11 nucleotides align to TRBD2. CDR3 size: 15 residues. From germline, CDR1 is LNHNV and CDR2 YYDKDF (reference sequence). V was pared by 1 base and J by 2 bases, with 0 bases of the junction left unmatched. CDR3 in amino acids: CATSRVAGGQETQYF. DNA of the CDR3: TGTGCCACCAGCAGAGTAGCGGGGGGGCAAGAGACCCAGTACTTC.

CDR3 nucleotides: TGTGCCAGCGGAGTCAGCGGGAGGGCCCCCTACGAGCAGTACTTC. Translation: CASGVSGRAPYEQYF. This chain links TRBV6-2 or TRBV6-3 with TRBJ2-7; 10 bases are a match to TRBD2. Germline V gene data show CDR1 as MNHEY and CDR2 as SVGEGT. The CDR3 length is 15 residues. J lost 2 bases, V lost 8 bases, and 9 bases had no gene match.

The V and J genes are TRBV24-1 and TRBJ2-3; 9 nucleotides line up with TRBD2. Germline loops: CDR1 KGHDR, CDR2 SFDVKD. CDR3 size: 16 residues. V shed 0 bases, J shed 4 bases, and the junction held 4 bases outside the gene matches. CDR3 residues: CATSDLGREGPDTQYF. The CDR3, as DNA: TGTGCCACCAGTGATTTGGGGCGGGAGGGCCCAGATACGCAGTATTTT.

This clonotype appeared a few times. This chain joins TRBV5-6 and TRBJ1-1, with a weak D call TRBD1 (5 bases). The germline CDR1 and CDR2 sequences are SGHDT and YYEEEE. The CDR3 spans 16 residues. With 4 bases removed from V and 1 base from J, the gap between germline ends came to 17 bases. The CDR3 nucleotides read TGTGCCAGCAGCGAGCAGGGCGGAACGCGGAACACTGAAGCTTTCTTT. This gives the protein CASSEQGGTRNTEAFF.

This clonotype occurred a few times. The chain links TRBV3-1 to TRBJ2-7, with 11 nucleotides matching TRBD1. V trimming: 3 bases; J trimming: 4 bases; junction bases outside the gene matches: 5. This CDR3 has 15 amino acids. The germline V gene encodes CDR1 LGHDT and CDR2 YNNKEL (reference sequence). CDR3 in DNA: TGTGCCAGCAGCCAGGGGACAGGGGGTGTGTACGAGCAGTACTTC. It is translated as CASSQGTGGVYEQYF.

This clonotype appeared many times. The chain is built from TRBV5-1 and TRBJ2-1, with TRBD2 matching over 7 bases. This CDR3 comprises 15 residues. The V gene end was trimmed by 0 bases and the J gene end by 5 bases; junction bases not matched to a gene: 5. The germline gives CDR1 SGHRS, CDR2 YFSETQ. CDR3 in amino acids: CASSLGLAEDNEQFF. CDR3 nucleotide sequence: TGCGCCAGCAGCTTGGGACTAGCAGAAGACAATGAGCAGTTCTTC.

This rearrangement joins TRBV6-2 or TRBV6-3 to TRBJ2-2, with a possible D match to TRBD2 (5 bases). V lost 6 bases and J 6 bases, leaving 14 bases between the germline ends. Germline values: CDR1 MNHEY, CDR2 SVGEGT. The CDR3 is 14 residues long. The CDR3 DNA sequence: TGTGCCAGCAGCACTGGACTCCTACCCGGGGAGCTGTTTTTT. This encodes CASSTGLLPGELFF.